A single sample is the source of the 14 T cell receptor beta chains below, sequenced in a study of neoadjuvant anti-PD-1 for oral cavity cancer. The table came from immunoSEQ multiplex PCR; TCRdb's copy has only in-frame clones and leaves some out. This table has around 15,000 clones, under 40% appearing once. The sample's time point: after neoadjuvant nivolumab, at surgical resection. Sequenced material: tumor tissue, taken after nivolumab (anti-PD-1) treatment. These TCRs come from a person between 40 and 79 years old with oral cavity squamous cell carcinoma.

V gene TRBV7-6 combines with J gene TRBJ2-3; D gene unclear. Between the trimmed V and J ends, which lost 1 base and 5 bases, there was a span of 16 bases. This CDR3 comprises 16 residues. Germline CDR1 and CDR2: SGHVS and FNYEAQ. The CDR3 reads CASSLVRVGLGDTQYF. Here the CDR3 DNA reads TGTGCCAGCAGCTTAGTGCGCGTGGGGTTGGGAGATACGCAGTATTTT.

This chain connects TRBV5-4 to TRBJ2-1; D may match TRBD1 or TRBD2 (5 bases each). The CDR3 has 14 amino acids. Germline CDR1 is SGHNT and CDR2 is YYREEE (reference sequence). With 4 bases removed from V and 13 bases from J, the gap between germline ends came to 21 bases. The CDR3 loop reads CASSPTGEGRSQFF. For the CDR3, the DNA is TGTGCCAGCAGCCCAACCGGAGAGGGGCGAAGTCAGTTCTTC.

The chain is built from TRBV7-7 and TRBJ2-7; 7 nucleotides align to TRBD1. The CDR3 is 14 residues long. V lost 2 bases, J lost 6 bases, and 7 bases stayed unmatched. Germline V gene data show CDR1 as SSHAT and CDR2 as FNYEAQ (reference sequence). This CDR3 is CASSLNRGVSEQYF. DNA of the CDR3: TGTGCCAGCAGCTTAAACAGGGGCGTCAGCGAGCAGTACTTC.

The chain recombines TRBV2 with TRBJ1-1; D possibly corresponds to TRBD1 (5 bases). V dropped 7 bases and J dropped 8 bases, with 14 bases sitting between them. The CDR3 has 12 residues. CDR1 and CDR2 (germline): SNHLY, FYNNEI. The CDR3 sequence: CASMDTWREAFF. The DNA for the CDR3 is TGTGCCAGCATGGACACCTGGCGGGAAGCTTTCTTT.

As DNA, the CDR3 is TGCGCCAGCAGCTTGGAGGCGGTCACCACTGAAGCTTTCTTT. The encoded protein is CASSLEAVTTEAFF. The V and J genes are TRBV5-1 and TRBJ1-1; no firm D call. Per germline, CDR1 SGHRS and CDR2 YFSETQ. The CDR3 contains 14 residues. V lost 0 bases, J lost 4 bases, and 10 bases lay in between.

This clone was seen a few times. CDR3 region: CASSSGLAGGNEQFF. Written as DNA, the CDR3 is TGTGCCAGCAGCTCAGGACTAGCTGGTGGGAATGAGCAGTTCTTC. The V and J genes are TRBV5-4 and TRBJ2-1; TRBD2 matches 8 bases. The CDR3 contains 15 residues. The germline gives CDR1 SGHNT, CDR2 YYREEE (reference sequence). Trimming removed 3 bases from V and 7 bases from J; junction bases left unmatched: 9.

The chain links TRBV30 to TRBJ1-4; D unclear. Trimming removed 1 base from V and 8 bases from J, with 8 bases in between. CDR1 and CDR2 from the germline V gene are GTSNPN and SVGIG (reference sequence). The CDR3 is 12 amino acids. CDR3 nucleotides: TGTGCCTGGAGTGGATTGAGGGAAAAACTGTTTTTT. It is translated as CAWSGLREKLFF. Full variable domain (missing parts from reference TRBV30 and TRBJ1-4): SQTIHQWPATLVQPVGSPLSLECTVEGTSNPNLYWYRQAAGRGLQLLFYSVGIGQISSEVPQNLSASRPQDRQFILSSKKLLLSDSGFYLCAWSGLREKLFFGSGTQLSVL.

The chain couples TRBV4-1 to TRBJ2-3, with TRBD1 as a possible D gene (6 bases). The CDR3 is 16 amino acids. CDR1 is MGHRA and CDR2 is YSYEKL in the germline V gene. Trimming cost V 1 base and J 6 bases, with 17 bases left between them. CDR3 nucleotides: TGCGCCAGCAGCCAAGGGGGGCAGCTCGGGTTGGATACGCAGTATTTT. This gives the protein CASSQGGQLGLDTQYF.

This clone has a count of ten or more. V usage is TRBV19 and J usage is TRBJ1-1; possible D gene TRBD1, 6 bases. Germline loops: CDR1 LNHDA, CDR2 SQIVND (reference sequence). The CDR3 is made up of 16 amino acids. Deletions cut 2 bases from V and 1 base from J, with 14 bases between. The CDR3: CASSIMQGRGNTEAFF. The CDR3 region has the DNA TGTGCCAGTAGTATAATGCAGGGGAGGGGGAACACTGAAGCTTTCTTT.

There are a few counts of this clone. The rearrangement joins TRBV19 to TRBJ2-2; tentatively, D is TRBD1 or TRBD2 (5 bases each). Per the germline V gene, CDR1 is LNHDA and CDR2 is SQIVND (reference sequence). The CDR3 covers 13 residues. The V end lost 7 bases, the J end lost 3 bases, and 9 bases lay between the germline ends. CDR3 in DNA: TGTGCCAGTACCGGGACCCACACCGGGGAGCTGTTTTTT. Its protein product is CASTGTHTGELFF. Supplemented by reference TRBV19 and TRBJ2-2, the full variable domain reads DGGITQSPKYLFRKEGQNVTLSCEQNLNHDAMYWYRQDPGQGLRLIYYSQIVNDFQKGDIAEGYSVSREKKESFPLTVTSAQKNPTAFYLCASTGTHTGELFFGEGSRLTVL.

The CDR3 DNA sequence: TGCGCCAGCAGCCCAAGACAGGGGATTAGGGAGACCCAGTACTTC. Protein: CASSPRQGIRETQYF. The V call is TRBV5-1, the J call TRBJ2-5, with 8 nucleotides matching TRBD1. Germline CDR1 SGHRS, CDR2 YFSETQ. This CDR3 is 15 amino acids long. The trim removed 4 bases at V and 5 bases at J, leaving 10 bases unmatched.

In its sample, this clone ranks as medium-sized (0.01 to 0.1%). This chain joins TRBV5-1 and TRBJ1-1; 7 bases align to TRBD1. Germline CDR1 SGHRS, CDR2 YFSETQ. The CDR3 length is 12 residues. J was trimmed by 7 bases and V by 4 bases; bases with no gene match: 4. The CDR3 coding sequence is TGCGCCAGCAGCCCCCGACAGGGTGAAGCTTTCTTT. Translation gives CASSPRQGEAFF.

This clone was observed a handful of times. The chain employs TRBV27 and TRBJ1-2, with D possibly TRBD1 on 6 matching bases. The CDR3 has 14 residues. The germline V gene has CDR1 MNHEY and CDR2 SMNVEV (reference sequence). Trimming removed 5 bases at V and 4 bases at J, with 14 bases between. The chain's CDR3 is CASSPDSGFYGYTF. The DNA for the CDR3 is TGTGCCAGCAGTCCGGACAGTGGATTCTATGGCTACACCTTC.

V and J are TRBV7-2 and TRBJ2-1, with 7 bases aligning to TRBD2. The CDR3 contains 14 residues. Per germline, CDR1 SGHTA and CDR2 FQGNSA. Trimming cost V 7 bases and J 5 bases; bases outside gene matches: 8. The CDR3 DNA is TGTGCCAGCACGGGGGGTTTAGGTGACAATGAGCAGTTCTTC. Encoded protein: CASTGGLGDNEQFF.